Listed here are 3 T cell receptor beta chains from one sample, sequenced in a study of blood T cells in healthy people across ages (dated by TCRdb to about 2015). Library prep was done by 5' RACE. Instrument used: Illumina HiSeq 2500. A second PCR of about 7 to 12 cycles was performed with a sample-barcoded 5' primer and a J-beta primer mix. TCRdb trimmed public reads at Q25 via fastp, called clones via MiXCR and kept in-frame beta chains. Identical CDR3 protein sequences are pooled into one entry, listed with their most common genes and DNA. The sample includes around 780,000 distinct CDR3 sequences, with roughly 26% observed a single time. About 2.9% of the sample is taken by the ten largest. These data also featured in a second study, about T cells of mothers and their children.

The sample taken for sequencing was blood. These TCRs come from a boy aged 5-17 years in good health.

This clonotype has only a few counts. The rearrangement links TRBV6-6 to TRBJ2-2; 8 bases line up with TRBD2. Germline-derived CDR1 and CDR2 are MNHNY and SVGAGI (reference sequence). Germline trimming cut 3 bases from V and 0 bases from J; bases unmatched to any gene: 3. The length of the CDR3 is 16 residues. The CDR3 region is CASSYQGLANTGELFF. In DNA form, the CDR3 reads TGTGCCAGCAGTTATCAGGGACTAGCGAACACCGGGGAGCTGTTTTTT.

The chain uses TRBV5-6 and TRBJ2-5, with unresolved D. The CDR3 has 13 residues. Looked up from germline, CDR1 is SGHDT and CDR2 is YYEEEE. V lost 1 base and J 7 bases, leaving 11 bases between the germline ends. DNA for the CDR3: TGTGCCAGCAGCTTGCGGCAGCTAGGGACCCAGTACTTC. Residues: CASSLRQLGTQYF.

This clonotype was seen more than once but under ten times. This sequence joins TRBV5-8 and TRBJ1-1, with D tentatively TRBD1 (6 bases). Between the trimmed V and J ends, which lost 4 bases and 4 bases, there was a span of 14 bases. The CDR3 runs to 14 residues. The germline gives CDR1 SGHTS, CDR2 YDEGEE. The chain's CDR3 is CASSRMTGPTEAFF. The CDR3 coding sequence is TGTGCCAGCAGCCGGATGACAGGCCCCACTGAAGCTTTCTTT.